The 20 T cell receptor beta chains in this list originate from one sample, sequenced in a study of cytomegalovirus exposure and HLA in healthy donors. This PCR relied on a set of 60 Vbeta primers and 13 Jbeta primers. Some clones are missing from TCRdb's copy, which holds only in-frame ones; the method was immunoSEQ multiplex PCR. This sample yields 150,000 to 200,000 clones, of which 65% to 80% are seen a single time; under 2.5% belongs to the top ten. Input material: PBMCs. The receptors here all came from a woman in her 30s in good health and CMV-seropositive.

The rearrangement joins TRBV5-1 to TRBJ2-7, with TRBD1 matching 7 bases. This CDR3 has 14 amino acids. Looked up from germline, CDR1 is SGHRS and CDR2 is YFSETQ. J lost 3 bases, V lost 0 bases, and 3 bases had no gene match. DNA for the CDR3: TGCGCCAGCAGCTTGGGGGACAGTTACTACGAGCAGTACTTC. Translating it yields CASSLGDSYYEQYF. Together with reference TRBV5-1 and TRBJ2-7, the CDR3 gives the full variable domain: KAGVTQTPRYLIKTRGQQVTLSCSPISGHRSVSWYQQTPGQGLQFLFEYFSETQRNKGNFPGRFSGRQFSNSRSEMNVSTLELGDSALYLCASSLGDSYYEQYFGPGTRLTVT.

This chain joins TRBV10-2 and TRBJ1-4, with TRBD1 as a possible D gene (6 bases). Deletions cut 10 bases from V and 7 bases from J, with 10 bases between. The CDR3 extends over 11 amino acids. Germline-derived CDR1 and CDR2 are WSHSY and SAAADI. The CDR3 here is CATGVSEKLFF. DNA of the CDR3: TGCGCCACAGGGGTAAGTGAAAAACTGTTTTTT.

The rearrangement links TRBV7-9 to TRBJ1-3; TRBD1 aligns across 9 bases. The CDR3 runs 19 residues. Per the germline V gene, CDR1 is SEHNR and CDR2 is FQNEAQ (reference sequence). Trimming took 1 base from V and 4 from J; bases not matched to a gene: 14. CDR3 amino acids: CASSLVVGQGTKLGNTIYF. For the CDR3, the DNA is TGTGCCAGCAGCTTAGTGGTTGGACAGGGGACGAAACTCGGAAACACCATATATTTT.

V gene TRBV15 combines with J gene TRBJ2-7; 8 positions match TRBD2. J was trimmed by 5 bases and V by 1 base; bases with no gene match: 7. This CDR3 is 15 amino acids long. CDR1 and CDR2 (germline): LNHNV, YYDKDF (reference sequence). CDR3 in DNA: TGTGCCACCAGCAGAGGGGTAGCGGGGAGGGACGAGCAGTACTTC. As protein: CATSRGVAGRDEQYF. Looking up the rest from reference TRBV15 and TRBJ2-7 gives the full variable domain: DAMVIQNPRYQVTQFGKPVTLSCSQTLNHNVMYWYQQKSSQAPKLLFHYYDKDFNNEADTPDNFQSRRPNTSFCFLDIRSPGLGDTAMYLCATSRGVAGRDEQYFGPGTRLTVT.

This chain's CDR3 is CASSLGDRQETQYF. The CDR3 nucleotides read TGTGCCAGCAGTCTTGGGGACAGACAAGAGACCCAGTACTTC. This chain links TRBV28 with TRBJ2-5, with 7 bases that match TRBD1. From germline, CDR1 is MDHEN and CDR2 SYDVKM. There are 14 residues in the CDR3. J lost 2 bases, V lost 5 bases, and 5 bases had no gene match.

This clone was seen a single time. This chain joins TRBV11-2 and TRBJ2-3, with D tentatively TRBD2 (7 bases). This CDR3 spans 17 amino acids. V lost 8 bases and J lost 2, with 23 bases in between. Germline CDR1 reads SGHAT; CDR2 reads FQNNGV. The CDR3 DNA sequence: TGTGCCAGCGGCTACTCCGGAGGGCGGGGGCACACAGATACGCAGTATTTT. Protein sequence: CASGYSGGRGHTDTQYF.

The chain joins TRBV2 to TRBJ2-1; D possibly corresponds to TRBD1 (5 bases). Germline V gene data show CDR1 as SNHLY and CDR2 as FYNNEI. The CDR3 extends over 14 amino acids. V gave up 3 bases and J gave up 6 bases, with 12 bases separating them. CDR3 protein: CASSEQGGVNEQFF. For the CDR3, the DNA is TGTGCCAGCAGTGAGCAGGGTGGTGTCAATGAGCAGTTCTTC.

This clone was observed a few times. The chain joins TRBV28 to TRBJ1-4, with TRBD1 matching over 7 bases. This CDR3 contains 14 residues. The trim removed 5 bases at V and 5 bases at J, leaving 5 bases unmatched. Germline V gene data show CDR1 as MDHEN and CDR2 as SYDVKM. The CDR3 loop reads CASSKGQLNEKLFF. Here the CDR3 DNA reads TGTGCCAGCAGTAAGGGACAGCTCAATGAAAAACTGTTTTTT.

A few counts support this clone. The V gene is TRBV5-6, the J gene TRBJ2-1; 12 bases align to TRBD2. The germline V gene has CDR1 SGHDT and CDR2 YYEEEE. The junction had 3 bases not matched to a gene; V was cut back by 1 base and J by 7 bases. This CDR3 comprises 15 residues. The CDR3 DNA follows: TGTGCCAGCAGCTTGTGGCTAGCGGGGGGGAATGAGCAGTTCTTC. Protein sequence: CASSLWLAGGNEQFF. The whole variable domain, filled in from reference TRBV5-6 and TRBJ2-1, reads DAGVTQSPTHLIKTRGQQVTLRCSPKSGHDTVSWYQQALGQGPQFIFQYYEEEERQRGNFPDRFSGHQFPNYSSELNVNALLLGDSALYLCASSLWLAGGNEQFFGPGTRLTVL.

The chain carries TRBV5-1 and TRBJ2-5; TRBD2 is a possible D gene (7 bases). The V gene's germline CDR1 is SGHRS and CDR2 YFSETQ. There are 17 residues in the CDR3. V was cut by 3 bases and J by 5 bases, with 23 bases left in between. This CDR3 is CASSWTGGGGAVETQYF. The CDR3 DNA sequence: TGCGCCAGCAGCTGGACTGGTGGAGGGGGGGCCGTGGAGACCCAGTACTTC.

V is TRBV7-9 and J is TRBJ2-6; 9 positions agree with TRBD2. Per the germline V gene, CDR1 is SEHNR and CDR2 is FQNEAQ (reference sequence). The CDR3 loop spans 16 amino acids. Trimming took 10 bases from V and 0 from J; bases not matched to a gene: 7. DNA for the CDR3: TGTGCCACCGTTCTAGCGGGGTCCTCTGGGGCCAACGTCCTGACTTTC. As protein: CATVLAGSSGANVLTF.

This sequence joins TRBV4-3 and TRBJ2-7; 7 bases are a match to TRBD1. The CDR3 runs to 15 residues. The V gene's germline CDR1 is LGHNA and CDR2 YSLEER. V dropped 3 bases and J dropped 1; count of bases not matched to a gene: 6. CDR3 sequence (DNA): TGCGCCAGCAGCCATGACAGGGTGGGTTCCTACGAGCAGTACTTC. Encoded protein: CASSHDRVGSYEQYF.

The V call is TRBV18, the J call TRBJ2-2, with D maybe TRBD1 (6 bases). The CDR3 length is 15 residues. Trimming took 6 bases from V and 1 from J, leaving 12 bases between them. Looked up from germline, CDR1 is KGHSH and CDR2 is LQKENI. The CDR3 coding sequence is TGTGCCAGCTCCCCTGGACAGATGAACACCGGGGAGCTGTTTTTT. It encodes CASSPGQMNTGELFF.

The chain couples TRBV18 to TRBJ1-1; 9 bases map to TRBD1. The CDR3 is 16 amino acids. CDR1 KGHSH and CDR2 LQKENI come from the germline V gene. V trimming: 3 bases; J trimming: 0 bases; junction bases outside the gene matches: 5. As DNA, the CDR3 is TGTGCCAGCTCACCTTTCGGGACAGGGATGAACACTGAAGCTTTCTTT. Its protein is CASSPFGTGMNTEAFF.

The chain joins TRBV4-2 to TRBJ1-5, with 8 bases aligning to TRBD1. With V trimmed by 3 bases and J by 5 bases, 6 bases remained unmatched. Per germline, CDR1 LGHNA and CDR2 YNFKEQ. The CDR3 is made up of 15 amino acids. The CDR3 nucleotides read TGTGCCAGCAGCCACGCGGCGACAGGGGATCAGCCCCAGCATTTT. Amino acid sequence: CASSHAATGDQPQHF.

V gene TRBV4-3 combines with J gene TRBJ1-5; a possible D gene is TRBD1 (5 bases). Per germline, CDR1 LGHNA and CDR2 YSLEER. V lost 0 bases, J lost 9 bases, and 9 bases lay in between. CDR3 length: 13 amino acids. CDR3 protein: CASSQDRRGPQHF. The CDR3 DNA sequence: TGCGCCAGCAGCCAAGATCGAAGGGGGCCCCAGCATTTT.

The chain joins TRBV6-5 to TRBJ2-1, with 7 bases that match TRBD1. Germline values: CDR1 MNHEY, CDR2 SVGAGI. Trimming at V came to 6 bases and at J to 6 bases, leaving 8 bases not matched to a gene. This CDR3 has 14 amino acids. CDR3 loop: CASRSPTGRNEQFF. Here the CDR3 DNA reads TGTGCCAGCAGATCGCCGACAGGGCGCAATGAGCAGTTCTTC.

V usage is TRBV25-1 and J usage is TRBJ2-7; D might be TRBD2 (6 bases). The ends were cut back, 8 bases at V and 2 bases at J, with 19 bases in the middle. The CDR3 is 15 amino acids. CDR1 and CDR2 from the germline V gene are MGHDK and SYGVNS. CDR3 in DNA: TGTGCCAGCTCCCAGGGACTGGGTGGCCCCTACGAGCAGTACTTC. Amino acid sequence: CASSQGLGGPYEQYF.

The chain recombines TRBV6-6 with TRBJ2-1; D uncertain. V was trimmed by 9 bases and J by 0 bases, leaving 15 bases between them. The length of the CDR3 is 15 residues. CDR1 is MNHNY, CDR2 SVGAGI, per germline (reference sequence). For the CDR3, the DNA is TGTGCCAGTCTACCCCCGTGGTCCTCCTACAATGAGCAGTTCTTC. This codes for CASLPPWSSYNEQFF.

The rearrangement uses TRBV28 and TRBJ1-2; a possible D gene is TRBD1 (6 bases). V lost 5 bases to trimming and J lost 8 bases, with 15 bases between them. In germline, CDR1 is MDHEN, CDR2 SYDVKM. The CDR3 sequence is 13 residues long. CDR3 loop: CASSPTGSRGYTF. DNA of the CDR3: TGTGCCAGCAGTCCAACAGGGTCTCGGGGCTACACCTTC.